The 24 T cell receptor beta chains below come from one sample, sequenced in a study of T-cell reconstitution after alpha-beta-depleted transplantation in children (dated by TCRdb to the mid-2010s). Interpreted using the paper, the treatment or condition label stands for: allogeneic hematopoietic cell transplantation with graft depleted of TCRalphabeta T cells and CD19 B cells. Receptor amplification or capture employed PCR. Instrument on record: Illumina HiSeq 2500. TCR libraries were prepared with molecular barcoding, using unique molecular identifiers to normalize TCRbeta repertoire quantification. TCRdb trimmed public reads at Q25 via fastp, called clones via MiXCR and kept in-frame beta chains. Each CDR3 protein gets just one entry, which takes the most common genes and DNA from the rows behind it. This sample comprises about 300,000 distinct CDR3 sequences, about a tenth of them detected only once. 7.5% of the sample is in the top ten clones.

The material sequenced was PBMCs, taken before TCRalphabeta/CD19-depleted stem cell transplant. All receptors come from a boy younger than two with acute myeloid leukemia, due to receive a stem cell transplant.

The sample holds many counts of this clonotype. V and J are TRBV9 and TRBJ1-5; unclear D gene. Trimming stripped 0 bases from V and 3 bases from J, with 10 bases between. Germline V CDR1 and CDR2: SGDLS, YYNGEE. The CDR3 contains 15 residues. The CDR3 DNA is TGTGCCAGCAGCGTAGGAGAAGGATACAATCAGCCCCAGCATTTT. Protein: CASSVGEGYNQPQHF.

This clonotype occurred many times. V is TRBV5-1 and J is TRBJ1-3; possibly TRBD1 for D (5 bases). In germline, CDR1 is SGHRS, CDR2 YFSETQ. Trimming pared 2 bases from V and 0 bases from J, leaving 15 bases between. The CDR3 totals 17 residues. CDR3 loop: CASSLGSDSSSGNTIYF. The CDR3 DNA reads TGCGCCAGCAGCTTAGGGTCCGACAGTTCCTCTGGAAACACCATATATTTT.

This clonotype was picked up many times. V usage is TRBV2 and J usage is TRBJ2-3, with 7 bases that match TRBD2. Germline assignment: CDR1 SNHLY and CDR2 FYNNEI. V gave up 7 bases and J gave up 0 bases; unmatched junction bases: 4. The CDR3 spans 14 residues. The CDR3 here is CASKRLASTDTQYF. For the CDR3, the DNA is TGTGCCAGCAAAAGACTAGCCAGCACAGATACGCAGTATTTT.

A note on this clonotype: A much bigger clone sits one base away, suggesting this may be a read error. The genes are TRBV29-1 and TRBJ2-3; 7 bases are a match to TRBD2. V lost 0 bases, J lost 1 base, and 10 bases stayed unmatched. CDR1 is SQVTM, CDR2 ANQGSEA, per germline. The CDR3 length is 17 residues. The CDR3: CSVEDHLGGGGTDTQYF. The CDR3 DNA is TGCAGCGTTGAAGATCATTTGGGGGGGGGAGGCACAGATACGCAGTATTTT.

This clonotype was detected ten times or more. The chain carries TRBV24-1 and TRBJ2-2; TRBD2 aligns across 9 bases. There are 14 residues in the CDR3. V trimming: 7 bases; J trimming: 6 bases; junction bases outside the gene matches: 5. Germline V gives CDR1 KGHDR, CDR2 SFDVKD. The CDR3 DNA reads TGTGCCACCAGCCTGGGACTAGCTTCCGGGGAGCTGTTTTTT. Translating it yields CATSLGLASGELFF.

At least ten counts were recorded for this clonotype. This chain uses TRBV12-3 or TRBV12-4 with TRBJ2-7; 10 positions match TRBD2. This CDR3 contains 15 residues. J gave up 3 bases and V 6 bases, and 8 bases lay outside the gene matches. In DNA form, the CDR3 reads TGTGCCAGCAGCCCTACTAGCGGGGTACTCTACGAGCAGTACTTC. It translates to CASSPTSGVLYEQYF.

This clonotype was observed at least ten times. V is TRBV7-6 and J is TRBJ2-7; TRBD1 matches at 8 bases. Losses at the gene ends were 4 bases for V and 1 base for J; bases not matched to a gene: 6. Germline loops: CDR1 SGHVS, CDR2 FNYEAQ. The CDR3 sequence is 15 residues long. The CDR3 DNA sequence: TGTGCCAGCAGCTACGAGGACAGGGATTCCTACGAGCAGTACTTC. Encoded protein: CASSYEDRDSYEQYF.

This clonotype was observed many times. V is TRBV5-5 and J is TRBJ1-3; D not certain. Germline V gene sequence: CDR1 SGHKS, CDR2 YYEKEE (reference sequence). This CDR3 is 15 amino acids long. Trimming removed 0 bases at V and 4 bases at J, with 11 bases between. CDR3 sequence: CASSLDRLKGNTIYF. In DNA form, the CDR3 reads TGTGCCAGCAGCTTGGACAGACTTAAGGGAAACACCATATATTTT. Variable domain in full (rest from reference TRBV5-5 and TRBJ1-3): DAGVTQSPTHLIKTRGQQVTLRCSPISGHKSVSWYQQVLGQGPQFIFQYYEKEERGRGNFPDRFSARQFPNYSSELNVNALLLGDSALYLCASSLDRLKGNTIYFGEGSWLTVV.

The chain recombines TRBV6-2 or TRBV6-3 with TRBJ1-3, with 7 bases fitting TRBD1. V dropped 6 bases and J dropped 2; count of bases not matched to a gene: 4. CDR3 length equals 14 residues. The germline V gene encodes CDR1 MNHEY and CDR2 SVGEGT. CDR3 region: CASRRQGPGNTIYF. DNA for the CDR3: TGTGCCAGCAGACGACAGGGCCCTGGAAACACCATATATTTT.

The V gene is TRBV7-9, the J gene TRBJ2-5, with TRBD2 matching 8 bases. CDR1 SEHNR and CDR2 FQNEAQ come from the germline V gene (reference sequence). The CDR3 loop spans 16 amino acids. J lost 7 bases, V lost 5 bases, and 15 bases had no gene match. The CDR3 region is CASSPGTRGLSWTQYF. CDR3 sequence (DNA): TGTGCCAGCAGCCCCGGGACTAGGGGCTTGAGTTGGACCCAGTACTTC.

This clonotype showed up many times. The chain combines TRBV5-1 with TRBJ2-7; 8 bases line up with TRBD2. With 0 bases clipped from V and 5 bases from J, the junction kept 7 bases outside the gene matches. Germline V lookup: CDR1 SGHRS, CDR2 YFSETQ. The CDR3 extends over 15 amino acids. CDR3 nucleotide sequence: TGCGCCAGCAGCTTGGAAGCGGGGGCTTTCGACGAGCAGTACTTC. Amino acid sequence: CASSLEAGAFDEQYF.

The chain couples TRBV18 to TRBJ2-5, with 7 bases matching TRBD1. Per the germline V gene, CDR1 is KGHSH and CDR2 is LQKENI. The CDR3 runs to 15 residues. V trimming: 5 bases; J trimming: 7 bases; junction bases outside the gene matches: 13. CDR3 sequence reads: CASSAGTEFSGTQYF. In nucleotides, the CDR3 is TGTGCCAGCTCAGCCGGGACAGAGTTTTCTGGGACCCAGTACTTC.

This clonotype was observed at least ten times. The V gene is TRBV12-3 or TRBV12-4, the J gene TRBJ2-1, with 10 bases that match TRBD2. The CDR3 contains 20 residues. V was pared by 1 base and J by 6 bases, with 18 bases of the junction left unmatched. CDR3 DNA sequence: TGTGCCAGCAGTTTAGGGACTCCGGGGACTAGCGCTTTTAGTGGCAATGAGCAGTTCTTC. Its protein is CASSLGTPGTSAFSGNEQFF.

A word on this clonotype: A clone one base away is much larger, so this may be a read error. This chain joins TRBV5-8 and TRBJ1-5; D might be TRBD1 (5 bases). Trimming shortened V by 7 bases and J by 6 bases, and 20 bases separated the two germline ends. Germline V lookup: CDR1 SGHTS, CDR2 YDEGEE. The CDR3 has 15 amino acids. The CDR3 spells CASGSGTPGGQPQHF. DNA of the CDR3: TGTGCCAGCGGCTCCGGGACTCCTGGGGGTCAGCCCCAGCATTTT.

This clonotype has at least ten counts. The chain joins TRBV7-2 to TRBJ2-5, with TRBD2 as a possible D gene (6 bases). Germline V lookup: CDR1 SGHTA, CDR2 FQGNSA. The CDR3 covers 13 residues. Trimming took 3 bases from V and 5 from J, leaving 10 bases between them. The CDR3, as DNA: TGTGCCAGCAGCTTCCTCGGAGGGGAGACCCAGTACTTC. Its translation: CASSFLGGETQYF.

This clonotype has a count of ten or more. The chain uses TRBV5-1 and TRBJ2-1; 11 positions match TRBD2. Unmatched junction bases numbered 5, after V lost 2 bases and J lost 7 bases. The CDR3 totals 15 residues. CDR1 is SGHRS and CDR2 is YFSETQ in the germline V gene. CDR3 coding DNA: TGCGCCAGCAGCTTTATAGCGGGGGGGCCAAATGAGCAGTTCTTC. Translated, it gives CASSFIAGGPNEQFF.

The table lists this clonotype with many counts. V usage is TRBV7-8 and J usage is TRBJ1-4; D is unresolved. The CDR3 runs 15 residues. With 0 bases removed from V and 11 bases from J, the gap between germline ends came to 16 bases. Germline CDR1 SGHVS, CDR2 FQNEAQ. Here the CDR3 reads CASSLAVGFWNKLFF. CDR3 coding DNA: TGTGCCAGCAGCTTAGCGGTGGGTTTCTGGAACAAACTGTTTTTT.

In this sample, this clonotype turned up many times. The chain is built from TRBV4-3 and TRBJ2-2; D is uncertain. The germline V gene encodes CDR1 LGHNA and CDR2 YSLEER. The V and J ends lost 0 bases and 1 base respectively, with 6 bases between them. CDR3 length: 15 residues. The CDR3 bases are TGCGCCAGCAGCCAAGATCCGGGGAACACCGGGGAGCTGTTTTTT. It codes for CASSQDPGNTGELFF.

The V gene is TRBV19, the J gene TRBJ2-5; 7 nucleotides agree with TRBD1. CDR3 length equals 14 residues. CDR1 is LNHDA and CDR2 is SQIVND in the germline V gene (reference sequence). V lost 5 bases to trimming and J lost 5 bases; unmatched junction nucleotides: 8. In nucleotides, the CDR3 is TGTGCCAGTAGTCGAGAGACAGGGACCGAGACCCAGTACTTC. As protein: CASSRETGTETQYF.

The rearrangement joins TRBV7-8 to TRBJ1-1; D not certain. This CDR3 is built from 15 residues. Germline CDR1 and CDR2: SGHVS and FQNEAQ. The germline V and J ends were trimmed by 5 bases and 1 base, with 14 bases remaining between them. CDR3: CASSPAGLPNTEAFF. The CDR3 nucleotides read TGTGCCAGCAGCCCCGCCGGTTTACCGAACACTGAAGCTTTCTTT. Full variable domain (remainder filled in from reference TRBV7-8 and TRBJ1-1): GAGVSQSPRYKVAKRGQDVALRCDPISGHVSLFWYQQALGQGPEFLTYFQNEAQLDKSGLPSDRFFAERPEGSVSTLKIQRTQQEDSAVYLCASSPAGLPNTEAFFGQGTRLTVV.

The chain carries TRBV5-1 and TRBJ2-5; 8 nucleotides agree with TRBD2. Germline values: CDR1 SGHRS, CDR2 YFSETQ. V trimming: 7 bases; J trimming: 3 bases; junction bases outside the gene matches: 8. This CDR3 contains 14 residues. CDR3 nucleotides: TGCGCCAGCTACCCTCCCGGGGGGGAAGAGACCCAGTACTTC. This translates into CASYPPGGEETQYF.

There are a few counts of this clonotype. The chain couples TRBV7-2 to TRBJ2-5; TRBD1 matches 8 bases. Germline CDR1 reads SGHTA; CDR2 reads FQGNSA. The CDR3 consists of 13 residues. V trimming: 5 bases; J trimming: 9 bases; junction bases outside the gene matches: 8. The CDR3 loop is CASSDRGRGAQYF. Written as DNA, the CDR3 is TGTGCCAGCAGCGACAGGGGCAGGGGAGCCCAGTACTTC.

On this clonotype itself: Given a much more abundant clone one base away, this may be a read error. CDR3 in amino acids: CASSSRQDFRYKQYF. The CDR3 DNA sequence: TGTGCCAGCAGTTCGCGACAGGACTTTCGCTACAAGCAGTACTTC. The rearrangement links TRBV6-5 to TRBJ2-7; the D gene is possibly TRBD1 (6 bases). This CDR3 contains 15 residues. From germline, CDR1 is MNHEY and CDR2 SVGAGI.

This clonotype was recorded at least ten times. The CDR3 sequence: CSAREGRFYEQYF. CDR3 nucleotide sequence: TGCAGTGCTAGAGAGGGCAGATTCTACGAGCAGTACTTC. The chain has TRBV20-1 and TRBJ2-7; the D is unclear. The length of the CDR3 is 13 residues. CDR1 is DFQATT, CDR2 SNEGSKA, per germline (reference sequence). Trimming cost V 0 bases and J 3 bases, with 9 bases left between them.